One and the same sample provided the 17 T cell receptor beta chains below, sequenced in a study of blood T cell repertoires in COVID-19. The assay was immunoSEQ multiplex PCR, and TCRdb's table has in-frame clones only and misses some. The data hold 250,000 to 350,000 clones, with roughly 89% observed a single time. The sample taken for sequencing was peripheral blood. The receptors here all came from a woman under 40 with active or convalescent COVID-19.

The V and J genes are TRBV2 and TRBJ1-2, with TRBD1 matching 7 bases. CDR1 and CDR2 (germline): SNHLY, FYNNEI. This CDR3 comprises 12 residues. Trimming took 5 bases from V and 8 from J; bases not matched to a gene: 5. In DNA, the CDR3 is TGTGCCAGCAGTCTTGACAGGGCCGGCTACACCTTC. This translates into CASSLDRAGYTF.

CDR3 DNA sequence: TGCGCCAGCAGCTCGGGACAGGGGGCGAACACCGGGGAGCTGTTTTTT. Protein sequence: CASSSGQGANTGELFF. The genes are TRBV5-1 and TRBJ2-2; 11 nucleotides align to TRBD1. J was trimmed by 0 bases and V by 3 bases; bases with no gene match: 1. This CDR3 has 16 residues. CDR1 and CDR2 from the germline V gene are SGHRS and YFSETQ.

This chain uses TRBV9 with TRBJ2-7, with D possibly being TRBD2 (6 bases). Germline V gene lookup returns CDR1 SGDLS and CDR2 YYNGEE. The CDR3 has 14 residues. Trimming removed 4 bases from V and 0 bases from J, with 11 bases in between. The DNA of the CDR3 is TGTGCCAGCAGCCCCGGGAGCTCCTCCTACGAGCAGTACTTC. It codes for CASSPGSSSYEQYF.

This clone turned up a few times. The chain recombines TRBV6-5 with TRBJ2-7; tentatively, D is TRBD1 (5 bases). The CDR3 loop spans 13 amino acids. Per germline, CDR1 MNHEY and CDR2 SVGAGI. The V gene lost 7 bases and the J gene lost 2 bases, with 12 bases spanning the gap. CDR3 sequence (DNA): TGTGCCAGCAACAGGCCGAATACCTACGAGCAGTACTTC. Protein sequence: CASNRPNTYEQYF.

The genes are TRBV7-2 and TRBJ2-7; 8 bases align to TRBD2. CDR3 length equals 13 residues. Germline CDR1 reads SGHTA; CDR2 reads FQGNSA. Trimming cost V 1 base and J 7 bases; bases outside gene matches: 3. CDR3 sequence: CASSLERGNEQYF. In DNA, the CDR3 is TGTGCCAGCAGCTTAGAGCGGGGGAATGAGCAGTACTTC. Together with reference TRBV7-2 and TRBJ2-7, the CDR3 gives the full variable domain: GAGVSQSPSNKVTEKGKDVELRCDPISGHTALYWYRQSLGQGLEFLIYFQGNSAPDKSGLPSDRFSAERTGGSVSTLTIQRTQQEDSAVYLCASSLERGNEQYFGPGTRLTVT.

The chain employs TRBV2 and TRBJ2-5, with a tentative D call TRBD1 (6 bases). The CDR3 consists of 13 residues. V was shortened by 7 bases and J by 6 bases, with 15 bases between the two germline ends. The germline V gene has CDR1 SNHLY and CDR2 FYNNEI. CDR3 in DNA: TGTGCCAGCACCTTGGACAGACGAAAGACCCAGTACTTC. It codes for CASTLDRRKTQYF.

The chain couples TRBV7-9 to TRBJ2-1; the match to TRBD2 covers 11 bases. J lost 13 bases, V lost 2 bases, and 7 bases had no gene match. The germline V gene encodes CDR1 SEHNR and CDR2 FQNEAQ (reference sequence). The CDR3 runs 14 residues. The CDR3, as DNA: TGTGCCAGCAGCTTAATGGTAGCGGGGGGGACTCAGTTCTTC. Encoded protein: CASSLMVAGGTQFF.

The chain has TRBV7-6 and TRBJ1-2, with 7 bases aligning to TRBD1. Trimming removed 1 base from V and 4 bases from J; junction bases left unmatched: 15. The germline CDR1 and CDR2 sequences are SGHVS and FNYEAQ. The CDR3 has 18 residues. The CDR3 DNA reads TGTGCCAGCAGCTTAGTGGGGGATGGTGGGACAGCTATCTATGGCTACACCTTC. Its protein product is CASSLVGDGGTAIYGYTF.

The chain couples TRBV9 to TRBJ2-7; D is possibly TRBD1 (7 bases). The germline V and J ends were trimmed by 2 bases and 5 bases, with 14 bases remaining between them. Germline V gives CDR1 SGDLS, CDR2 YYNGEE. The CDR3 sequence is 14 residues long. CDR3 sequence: CASSVTGTGDEQYF. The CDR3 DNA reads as TGTGCCAGCAGCGTGACAGGGACGGGAGACGAGCAGTACTTC.

The CDR3 coding sequence is TGTGCCAGCAGTGAAATGCGGGGGGGGGCAGATACGCAGTATTTT. This encodes CASSEMRGGADTQYF. The chain links TRBV6-1 to TRBJ2-3; 9 positions match TRBD2. V lost 2 bases to trimming and J lost 4 bases; unmatched junction nucleotides: 4. CDR3 length equals 15 residues. The germline V gene has CDR1 MNHNS and CDR2 SASEGT.

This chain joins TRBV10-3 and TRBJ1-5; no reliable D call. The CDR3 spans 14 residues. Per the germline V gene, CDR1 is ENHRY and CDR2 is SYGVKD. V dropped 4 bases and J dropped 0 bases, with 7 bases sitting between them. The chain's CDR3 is CAISGGTSNQPQHF. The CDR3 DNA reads TGTGCCATCAGTGGAGGAACTAGCAATCAGCCCCAGCATTTT.

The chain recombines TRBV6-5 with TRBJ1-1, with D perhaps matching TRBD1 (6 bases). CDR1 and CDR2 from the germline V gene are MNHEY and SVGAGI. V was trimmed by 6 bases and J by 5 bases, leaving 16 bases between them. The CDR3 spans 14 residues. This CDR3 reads CASSLEGGITEAFF. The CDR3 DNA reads TGTGCCAGCAGCCTCGAGGGGGGGATAACTGAAGCTTTCTTT.

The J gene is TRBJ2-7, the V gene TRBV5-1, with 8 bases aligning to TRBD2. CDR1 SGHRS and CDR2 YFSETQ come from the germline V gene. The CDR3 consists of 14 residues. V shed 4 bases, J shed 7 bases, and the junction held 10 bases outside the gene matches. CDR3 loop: CASSMDPERGEQYF. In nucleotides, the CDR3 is TGCGCCAGCAGCATGGACCCAGAGCGGGGGGAGCAGTACTTC.

The CDR3, as DNA: TGTGCCAGCAGCCCTTTCGGGGGGGCTAAGGGTGAGCAGTTCTTC. Translating it yields CASSPFGGAKGEQFF. This chain connects TRBV7-2 to TRBJ2-1; 8 bases align to TRBD2. V shed 5 bases, J shed 9 bases, and the junction held 12 bases outside the gene matches. This CDR3 comprises 15 residues. CDR1 is SGHTA and CDR2 is FQGNSA in the germline V gene.

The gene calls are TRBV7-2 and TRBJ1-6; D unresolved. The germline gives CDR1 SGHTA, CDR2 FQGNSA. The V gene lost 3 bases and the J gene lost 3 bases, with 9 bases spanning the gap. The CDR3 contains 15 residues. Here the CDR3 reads CASSFQRGYNSPLHF. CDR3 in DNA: TGTGCCAGCAGCTTCCAGCGGGGCTATAATTCACCCCTCCACTTT.

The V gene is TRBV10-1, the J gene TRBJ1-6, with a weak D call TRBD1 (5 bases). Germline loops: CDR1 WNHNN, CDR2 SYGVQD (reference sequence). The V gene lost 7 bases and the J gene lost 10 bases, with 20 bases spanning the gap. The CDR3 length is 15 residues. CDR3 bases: TGCGCCAGCATATGGCACAGCAGGGCTGACTCACCCCTCCACTTT. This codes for CASIWHSRADSPLHF.

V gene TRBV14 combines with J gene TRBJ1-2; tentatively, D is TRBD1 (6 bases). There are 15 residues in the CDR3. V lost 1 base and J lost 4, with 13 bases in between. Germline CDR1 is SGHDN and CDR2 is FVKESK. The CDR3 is CASSQGQAHPYGYTF. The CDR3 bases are TGTGCCAGCAGCCAAGGACAGGCCCACCCCTATGGCTACACCTTC.